This passage covers 18 T cell receptor beta chains from one sample sequenced in a study of cytomegalovirus exposure and HLA in healthy donors. PCR amplification relied on 60 Vbeta primers (plus 13 Jbeta primers). Libraries were prepared by immunoSEQ multiplex PCR; TCRdb keeps only in-frame clonotypes and omits some of them. This sample has some 140,000 clones; approximately 70% occur once, and the top ten carry 1.5% to 2%. The sequencing sample was made of PBMCs. These receptors came from a human donor in good health.

This clone was seen only once. The chain is built from TRBV5-5 and TRBJ1-5; the D is unclear. The CDR3 contains 14 residues. With 4 bases removed from V and 7 bases from J, the gap between germline ends came to 15 bases. CDR1 SGHKS and CDR2 YYEKEE come from the germline V gene (reference sequence). The CDR3 loop is CASSPARRGQPQHF. The CDR3 nucleotides are TGTGCCAGCAGCCCGGCCCGTAGAGGCCAGCCCCAGCATTTT.

The sample holds a few counts of this clone. The rearrangement uses TRBV5-4 and TRBJ2-1; possible D gene TRBD1, 5 bases. Trimming took 4 bases from V and 0 from J, leaving 5 bases between them. CDR1 is SGHNT and CDR2 is YYREEE in the germline V gene (reference sequence). This CDR3 is built from 13 residues. CDR3 sequence reads: CASSGHSYNEQFF. The CDR3 bases are TGTGCCAGCAGCGGACACTCCTACAATGAGCAGTTCTTC.

The gene calls are TRBV9 and TRBJ1-5; 8 bases are shared with TRBD1. Trimming took 3 bases from V and 0 from J; bases not matched to a gene: 5. The CDR3 runs to 16 residues. Germline-derived CDR1 and CDR2 are SGDLS and YYNGEE. This CDR3 reads CASSEGTGDSNQPQHF. CDR3 in DNA: TGTGCCAGCAGCGAGGGGACAGGAGATAGCAATCAGCCCCAGCATTTT.

The chain uses TRBV15 and TRBJ1-1, with D unresolved. The CDR3 spans 14 residues. Germline CDR1 LNHNV, CDR2 YYDKDF (reference sequence). V was cut by 5 bases and J by 11 bases, with 21 bases left in between. This CDR3 reads CATSAPGGIREAFF. Here the CDR3 DNA reads TGTGCCACCAGCGCACCTGGTGGGATCCGGGAGGCTTTCTTT.

The V call is TRBV27, the J call TRBJ2-7; D unresolved. The CDR3 consists of 15 residues. The V gene's germline CDR1 is MNHEY and CDR2 SMNVEV (reference sequence). The V gene lost 5 bases and the J gene lost 0 bases, with 14 bases spanning the gap. The CDR3 protein is CASSPRGLTSYEQYF. The CDR3 coding sequence is TGTGCCAGCAGTCCGCGTGGGCTGACCTCCTACGAGCAGTACTTC.

V is TRBV10-1 and J is TRBJ2-7, with TRBD2 as a possible D gene (7 bases). The CDR3 sequence is 18 residues long. V gave up 1 base and J gave up 0 bases, with 19 bases separating them. CDR1 and CDR2 (germline): WNHNN, SYGVQD (reference sequence). This chain's CDR3 is CASSELGATSESSYEQYF. In nucleotides, the CDR3 is TGCGCCAGCAGTGAGTTGGGGGCCACTAGCGAGAGCTCCTACGAGCAGTACTTC.

In its sample, this clone was seen a few times. V and J are TRBV7-7 and TRBJ2-5, with TRBD2 identical over 15 bases. Germline trimming cut 1 base from V and 1 base from J; bases unmatched to any gene: 1. The CDR3 runs 17 residues. Germline CDR1 reads SSHAT; CDR2 reads FNYEAQ (reference sequence). The CDR3 is CASSLGGLAGGQETQYF. The CDR3 DNA reads TGTGCCAGCAGCTTAGGGGGACTAGCGGGAGGCCAAGAGACCCAGTACTTC.

The V call is TRBV4-3, the J call TRBJ2-2, with 8 bases lining up with TRBD1. Germline V gives CDR1 LGHNA, CDR2 YSLEER. The trim removed 0 bases at V and 2 bases at J, leaving 8 bases unmatched. The CDR3 has 18 amino acids. The CDR3, as DNA: TGCGCCAGCAGCCAAGATACGGGCCAGGGGGCAAACACCGGGGAGCTGTTTTTT. The encoded protein is CASSQDTGQGANTGELFF.

The V and J genes are TRBV5-6 and TRBJ2-2; D is possibly TRBD2 (6 bases). The CDR3 is 15 residues long. Looked up from germline, CDR1 is SGHDT and CDR2 is YYEEEE. Trimming stripped 0 bases from V and 5 bases from J, with 11 bases between. The CDR3 reads CASSLDPGETGELFF. CDR3 in DNA: TGTGCCAGCAGCTTGGATCCGGGAGAGACCGGGGAGCTGTTTTTT. Using reference TRBV5-6 and TRBJ2-2 for the parts outside the CDR3, the full variable domain is DAGVTQSPTHLIKTRGQQVTLRCSPKSGHDTVSWYQQALGQGPQFIFQYYEEEERQRGNFPDRFSGHQFPNYSSELNVNALLLGDSALYLCASSLDPGETGELFFGEGSRLTVL.

The rearrangement uses TRBV19 and TRBJ1-1; TRBD1 aligns across 9 bases. Germline CDR1 reads LNHDA; CDR2 reads SQIVND (reference sequence). The CDR3 spans 15 residues. Trimming removed 4 bases from V and 4 bases from J; junction bases left unmatched: 7. The CDR3: CASSRAGQGITEAFF. The DNA of the CDR3 is TGTGCCAGTAGTAGGGCGGGACAGGGAATCACTGAAGCTTTCTTT.

V is TRBV27 and J is TRBJ2-6; TRBD1 agrees at 8 bases. The CDR3 length is 16 residues. In germline, CDR1 is MNHEY, CDR2 SMNVEV (reference sequence). Losses at the gene ends were 4 bases for V and 2 bases for J; bases not matched to a gene: 4. CDR3 DNA sequence: TGTGCCAGCAGTTGGGACAGGCTGACTGGGGCCAACGTCCTGACTTTC. This translates into CASSWDRLTGANVLTF. The full variable domain, its missing parts supplied by reference TRBV27 and TRBJ2-6, is EAQVTQNPRYLITVTGKKLTVTCSQNMNHEYMSWYRQDPGLGLRQIYYSMNVEVTDKGDVPEGYKVSRKEKRNFPLILESPSPNQTSLYFCASSWDRLTGANVLTFGAGSRLTVL.

The V gene is TRBV7-9, the J gene TRBJ2-5, with a tentative D call TRBD1 (6 bases). In germline, CDR1 is SEHNR, CDR2 FQNEAQ (reference sequence). This CDR3 spans 13 amino acids. V was pared by 4 bases and J by 5 bases, with 11 bases between. In DNA, the CDR3 is TGTGCCAGCAGCTATACAGGGTCGGAGACCCAGTACTTC. It codes for CASSYTGSETQYF.

The J gene is TRBJ2-5, the V gene TRBV7-9; D is possibly TRBD1 (5 bases). The CDR3 has 12 residues. V was cut by 8 bases and J by 4 bases, with 11 bases left in between. Germline values: CDR1 SEHNR, CDR2 FQNEAQ (reference sequence). Written as DNA, the CDR3 is TGTGCCAGCGTGGGGCGCGGAGAGACCCAGTACTTC. Encoded protein: CASVGRGETQYF.

The chain has TRBV27 and TRBJ2-7; D ambiguous. The V end lost 2 bases, the J end lost 0 bases, and 8 bases lay between the germline ends. The CDR3 runs to 14 residues. Germline values: CDR1 MNHEY, CDR2 SMNVEV (reference sequence). This chain's CDR3 is CASSLTPGSYEQYF. The CDR3 DNA is TGTGCCAGCAGTTTAACCCCGGGCTCCTACGAGCAGTACTTC.

CDR3 sequence reads: CASSLAPDHYEQYF. The DNA for the CDR3 is TGTGCCAGCAGTCTAGCGCCAGACCACTACGAGCAGTACTTC. The V gene is TRBV2, the J gene TRBJ2-7; D might be TRBD2 (6 bases). Germline-derived CDR1 and CDR2 are SNHLY and FYNNEI. Trimming cost V 5 bases and J 3 bases, with 14 bases left between them. This CDR3 comprises 14 residues.

This clone was counted between two and nine times. This chain links TRBV7-9 with TRBJ1-3; D gene ambiguous. The CDR3 contains 13 residues. Trimming removed 5 bases at V and 11 bases at J, with 16 bases between. The germline V gene encodes CDR1 SEHNR and CDR2 FQNEAQ (reference sequence). CDR3 loop: CASSNTAEGPIYF. CDR3 DNA: TGTGCCAGCAGCAACACCGCCGAGGGTCCCATATATTTT.

The V call is TRBV28, the J call TRBJ2-1, with 10 bases lining up with TRBD2. Germline CDR1 reads MDHEN; CDR2 reads SYDVKM. This CDR3 has 15 amino acids. Trimming removed 5 bases from V and 4 bases from J; junction bases left unmatched: 5. CDR3 protein: CASSDSSGSYNEQFF. CDR3 sequence (DNA): TGTGCCAGCAGTGATTCTAGCGGGAGTTACAATGAGCAGTTCTTC.

This clone was recorded a few times. This rearrangement joins TRBV18 to TRBJ2-5, with TRBD2 matching 9 bases. CDR1 is KGHSH and CDR2 is LQKENI in the germline V gene. V was pared by 6 bases and J by 7 bases, with 12 bases of the junction left unmatched. The CDR3 has 15 residues. The CDR3 spells CASSRPGLAAGTQYF. CDR3 nucleotide sequence: TGTGCCAGCTCGCGACCGGGACTAGCTGCCGGGACCCAGTACTTC.